The clone carrying this T cell receptor beta chain was seen just once. The data derive from a study of lymphopenia after photon versus proton radiotherapy. The data were produced by immunoSEQ multiplex PCR, yet TCRdb's version contains in-frame clones alone and is incomplete. The sample gives more than 45,000 clones, approximately 84% of which show up once; around 1.9% is in the top ten. V lost 0 bases, J lost 0 bases, and 10 bases lay in between. Looked up from germline, CDR1 is SGHRS and CDR2 is YFSETQ. CDR3 length equals 16 residues. The material was peripheral blood, obtained from a patient treated with proton-based radiotherapy. The rearrangement uses TRBV5-1 and TRBJ2-1; possibly TRBD2 for D (6 bases). This receptor was taken from a man between 60 and 70 years old with pancreatic cancer. The CDR3 sequence is CASSLAGSGSYNEQFF. In DNA form, the CDR3 reads TGCGCCAGCAGCTTGGCCGGTAGCGGCTCCTACAATGAGCAGTTCTTC.